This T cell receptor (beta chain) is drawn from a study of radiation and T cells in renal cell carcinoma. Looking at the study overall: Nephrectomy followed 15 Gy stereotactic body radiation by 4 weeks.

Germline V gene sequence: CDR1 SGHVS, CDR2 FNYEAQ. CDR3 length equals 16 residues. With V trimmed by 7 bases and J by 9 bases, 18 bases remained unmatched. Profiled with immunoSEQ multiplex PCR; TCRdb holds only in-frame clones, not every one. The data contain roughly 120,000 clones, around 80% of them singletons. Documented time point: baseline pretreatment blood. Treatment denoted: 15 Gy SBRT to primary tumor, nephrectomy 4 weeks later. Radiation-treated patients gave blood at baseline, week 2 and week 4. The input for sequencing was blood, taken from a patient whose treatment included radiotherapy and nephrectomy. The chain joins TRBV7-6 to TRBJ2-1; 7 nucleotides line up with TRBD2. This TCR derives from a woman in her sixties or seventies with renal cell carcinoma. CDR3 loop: CASTSGAGKVGGEQFF. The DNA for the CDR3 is TGTGCCAGCACCAGCGGGGCGGGTAAAGTCGGTGGTGAGCAGTTCTTC.